The 26 T cell receptor beta chains below come from one sample, sequenced in a study of CD8+ T cells in alopecia areata. Extracted from the samples, RNA was reverse transcribed into cDNA to serve as the sequencing template. Sequencing used immunoSEQ multiplex PCR; TCRdb keeps in-frame clones, though not all of them. The table records 140,000 to 150,000 clones, roughly 48% of them present only once. Sequenced: CD4+ T cells sorted from blood. The receptor set was obtained from a human donor with alopecia areata.

This clone was picked up a small number of times. This chain uses TRBV7-9 with TRBJ2-6; D perhaps matches TRBD1 (6 bases). CDR3 length equals 14 residues. Trimming removed 6 bases from V and 4 bases from J, with 10 bases in between. In germline, CDR1 is SEHNR, CDR2 FQNEAQ (reference sequence). This chain's CDR3 is CASSTGYGANVLTF. The CDR3 DNA sequence: TGTGCCAGCAGTACAGGGTACGGGGCCAACGTCCTGACTTTC.

The rearrangement joins TRBV5-6 to TRBJ2-5; no firm D call. V dropped 4 bases and J dropped 1 base, with 17 bases sitting between them. There are 16 residues in the CDR3. Germline V gene sequence: CDR1 SGHDT, CDR2 YYEEEE. Written as DNA, the CDR3 is TGTGCCAGCAGCCAGACGCACAGCTGGGGCCAAGAGACCCAGTACTTC. Its translation: CASSQTHSWGQETQYF.

This clone turned up a few times. This rearrangement joins TRBV12-5 to TRBJ2-1; 8 nucleotides match TRBD1. CDR1 and CDR2 (germline): LGHNT, FRNRAP. V shed 2 bases and J 2 bases; nucleotides not matched to a gene: 8. This CDR3 is built from 17 residues. This CDR3 reads CASGLTATGVTYNEQFF. The CDR3 nucleotides read TGTGCTAGTGGTTTGACTGCGACAGGGGTGACCTACAATGAGCAGTTCTTC.

This chain connects TRBV15 to TRBJ2-3, with 8 bases that match TRBD1. Germline V gene data show CDR1 as LNHNV and CDR2 as YYDKDF (reference sequence). This CDR3 is built from 16 residues. Trimming at V came to 1 base and at J to 4 bases, leaving 7 bases not matched to a gene. CDR3 region: CATSRAGPGGADTQYF. The CDR3 bases are TGTGCCACCAGCAGAGCCGGGCCAGGGGGCGCAGATACGCAGTATTTT.

V gene TRBV11-2 combines with J gene TRBJ2-1; 7 bases agree with TRBD1. J was trimmed by 8 bases and V by 0 bases; bases with no gene match: 10. The CDR3 contains 16 residues. Looked up from germline, CDR1 is SGHAT and CDR2 is FQNNGV. Here the CDR3 reads CASSLDGRKGAHEQFF. DNA for the CDR3: TGTGCCAGCAGCTTAGACGGTAGAAAGGGGGCCCATGAGCAGTTCTTC. Together with reference TRBV11-2 and TRBJ2-1, the CDR3 gives the full variable domain: EAGVAQSPRYKIIEKRQSVAFWCNPISGHATLYWYQQILGQGPKLLIQFQNNGVVDDSQLPKDRFSAERLKGVDSTLKIQPAKLEDSAVYLCASSLDGRKGAHEQFFGPGTRLTVL.

The chain couples TRBV11-2 to TRBJ2-7, with 9 bases fitting TRBD1. The ends lost 3 bases at V and 2 bases at J; junction bases unmatched: 2. The germline V gene has CDR1 SGHAT and CDR2 FQNNGV. This CDR3 comprises 14 residues. The CDR3 is CASSLDRGPYEQYF. CDR3 coding DNA: TGTGCCAGCAGCTTGGACAGGGGACCCTACGAGCAGTACTTC.

Here the CDR3 DNA reads TGTGCCTGGAGTGTAGTCGGGACAGTCGGGGAGCAGTACTTC. It codes for CAWSVVGTVGEQYF. The chain combines TRBV30 with TRBJ2-7; 7 bases agree with TRBD1. Germline CDR1 GTSNPN, CDR2 SVGIG (reference sequence). Trimming removed 0 bases from V and 7 bases from J; junction bases left unmatched: 9. This CDR3 comprises 14 residues.

This clone was observed a handful of times. The chain has TRBV27 and TRBJ2-3, with 7 bases matching TRBD1. V was pared by 5 bases and J by 3 bases, with 2 bases of the junction left unmatched. This CDR3 has 13 amino acids. Germline V CDR1 and CDR2: MNHEY, SMNVEV (reference sequence). DNA for the CDR3: TGTGCCAGCAGTCGACAGGGAACAGATACGCAGTATTTT. Encoded protein: CASSRQGTDTQYF.

The V gene is TRBV29-1, the J gene TRBJ2-7; TRBD2 agrees at 7 bases. The germline CDR1 and CDR2 sequences are SQVTM and ANQGSEA. With 7 bases clipped from V and 2 bases from J, the junction kept 5 bases outside the gene matches. This CDR3 has 12 amino acids. DNA for the CDR3: TGCAGCGCTCGACTAGCCGCCTACGAGCAGTACTTC. Amino acid sequence: CSARLAAYEQYF.

In this sample, this clone turned up a few times. V usage is TRBV4-2 and J usage is TRBJ2-7; D remains ambiguous. Trimming cost V 0 bases and J 2 bases, with 8 bases left between them. Germline V lookup: CDR1 LGHNA, CDR2 YNFKEQ. This CDR3 contains 14 residues. CDR3 sequence (DNA): TGTGCCAGCAGCCAAGAATCGACAACCTACGAGCAGTACTTC. This encodes CASSQESTTYEQYF.

This clone was observed once. The V and J genes are TRBV2 and TRBJ1-1, with D tentatively TRBD1 (5 bases). The V and J ends lost 9 bases and 1 base respectively, with 9 bases between them. CDR3 length equals 12 residues. Per germline, CDR1 SNHLY and CDR2 FYNNEI. DNA for the CDR3: TGTGCCAGTGGACACCCGAACACTGAAGCTTTCTTT. It encodes CASGHPNTEAFF. The full variable domain, rest sourced from reference TRBV2 and TRBJ1-1, is EPEVTQTPSHQVTQMGQEVILRCVPISNHLYFYWYRQILGQKVEFLVSFYNNEISEKSEIFDDQFSVERPDGSNFTLKIRSTKLEDSAMYFCASGHPNTEAFFGQGTRLTVV.

The V and J genes are TRBV5-4 and TRBJ2-7; 7 positions agree with TRBD2. Germline assignment: CDR1 SGHNT and CDR2 YYREEE (reference sequence). With V trimmed by 4 bases and J by 3 bases, 7 bases remained unmatched. This CDR3 has 14 residues. CDR3 coding DNA: TGTGCCAGCAGCCGAGAAGCGGGACTCTACGAGCAGTACTTC. It codes for CASSREAGLYEQYF.

The chain joins TRBV5-4 to TRBJ2-3; 10 bases agree with TRBD2. Per the germline V gene, CDR1 is SGHNT and CDR2 is YYREEE (reference sequence). This CDR3 spans 14 amino acids. J lost 5 bases, V lost 1 base, and 1 base had no gene match. Here the CDR3 DNA reads TGTGCCAGCAGCTTGAGCGGGAGGGTAGATACGCAGTATTTT. Protein sequence: CASSLSGRVDTQYF. The whole variable domain, filled in from reference TRBV5-4 and TRBJ2-3, reads ETGVTQSPTHLIKTRGQQVTLRCSSQSGHNTVSWYQQALGQGPQFIFQYYREEENGRGNFPPRFSGLQFPNYSSELNVNALELDDSALYLCASSLSGRVDTQYFGPGTRLTVL.

The chain links TRBV18 to TRBJ2-2, with D possibly being TRBD1 (6 bases). The V end lost 6 bases, the J end lost 4 bases, and 15 bases lay between the germline ends. This CDR3 has 15 amino acids. Germline assignment: CDR1 KGHSH and CDR2 LQKENI. Here the CDR3 reads CASSTGTSFTGELFF. As DNA, the CDR3 is TGTGCCAGCTCTACAGGGACCAGTTTCACCGGGGAGCTGTTTTTT. Full variable domain (rest looked up from reference TRBV18 and TRBJ2-2): NAGVMQNPRHLVRRRGQEARLRCSPMKGHSHVYWYRQLPEEGLKFMVYLQKENIIDESGMPKERFSAEFPKEGPSILRIQQVVRGDSAAYFCASSTGTSFTGELFFGEGSRLTVL.

This chain links TRBV5-1 with TRBJ2-1; unclear D gene. The V gene's germline CDR1 is SGHRS and CDR2 YFSETQ. The ends were cut back, 0 bases at V and 0 bases at J, with 10 bases in the middle. The CDR3 runs to 16 residues. Here the CDR3 DNA reads TGCGCCAGCAGCTTGGAGTCCCTTAGCTCCTACAATGAGCAGTTCTTC. Translation: CASSLESLSSYNEQFF.

This clone showed up just a few times. This rearrangement joins TRBV18 to TRBJ1-5; 8 nucleotides agree with TRBD1. This CDR3 has 16 residues. In germline, CDR1 is KGHSH, CDR2 LQKENI. Unmatched junction bases numbered 8, after V lost 3 bases and J lost 4 bases. For the CDR3, the DNA is TGTGCCAGCTCACCGAATGGACAGGGCGGTAATCAGCCCCAGCATTTT. As protein: CASSPNGQGGNQPQHF.

The table lists this clone with a few counts. The rearrangement uses TRBV28 and TRBJ2-3; 8 nucleotides agree with TRBD2. CDR3 length equals 14 residues. CDR1 and CDR2 (germline): MDHEN, SYDVKM. Losses at the gene ends were 6 bases for V and 5 bases for J; bases not matched to a gene: 7. CDR3 sequence reads: CASSPGLAGDTQYF. Here the CDR3 DNA reads TGTGCCAGCAGCCCCGGGCTAGCGGGAGATACGCAGTATTTT.

The chain links TRBV6-6 to TRBJ2-3; a possible D gene is TRBD2 (6 bases). This CDR3 region has 14 residues. Deletions cut 6 bases from V and 0 bases from J, with 10 bases between. Germline CDR1 is MNHNY and CDR2 is SVGAGI (reference sequence). CDR3: CASRRLASTDTQYF. The CDR3 region has the DNA TGTGCCAGCAGGAGGCTAGCGAGCACAGATACGCAGTATTTT.

This chain uses TRBV5-6 with TRBJ2-2, with 9 bases lining up with TRBD1. The length of the CDR3 is 15 residues. Germline CDR1 and CDR2: SGHDT and YYEEEE. J was trimmed by 5 bases and V by 5 bases; bases with no gene match: 7. CDR3 amino acids: CASSLQGAPTGELFF. The CDR3 DNA is TGTGCCAGCAGTTTACAGGGGGCCCCTACCGGGGAGCTGTTTTTT. Looking up the rest from reference TRBV5-6 and TRBJ2-2 gives the full variable domain: DAGVTQSPTHLIKTRGQQVTLRCSPKSGHDTVSWYQQALGQGPQFIFQYYEEEERQRGNFPDRFSGHQFPNYSSELNVNALLLGDSALYLCASSLQGAPTGELFFGEGSRLTVL.

J is TRBJ2-7 and V is TRBV5-4; D is unclear. The CDR3 spans 14 residues. The germline gives CDR1 SGHNT, CDR2 YYREEE (reference sequence). V was clipped by 7 bases and J by 3 bases, with 17 bases between them. CDR3 residues: CASSPEIASYEQYF. The CDR3 coding sequence is TGTGCCAGCTCCCCCGAGATTGCGAGCTACGAGCAGTACTTC. Complete variable domain (other parts from reference TRBV5-4 and TRBJ2-7): ETGVTQSPTHLIKTRGQQVTLRCSSQSGHNTVSWYQQALGQGPQFIFQYYREEENGRGNFPPRFSGLQFPNYSSELNVNALELDDSALYLCASSPEIASYEQYFGPGTRLTVT.

The rearrangement links TRBV5-1 to TRBJ2-3; D is possibly TRBD2 (5 bases). The CDR3 totals 16 residues. The V end lost 0 bases, the J end lost 2 bases, and 13 bases lay between the germline ends. Germline V lookup: CDR1 SGHRS, CDR2 YFSETQ. The CDR3 region has the DNA TGCGCCAGCAGCTTGGTCCCCCAGCGGAACACAGATACGCAGTATTTT. Translated: CASSLVPQRNTDTQYF.

J is TRBJ1-2 and V is TRBV14; 9 bases line up with TRBD1. This CDR3 is built from 16 residues. The trim removed 1 base at V and 2 bases at J, leaving 5 bases unmatched. CDR1 is SGHDN and CDR2 is FVKESK in the germline V gene. The CDR3 is CASSQGLGQGNYGYTF. The CDR3 coding sequence is TGTGCCAGCAGCCAAGGATTAGGACAGGGGAACTATGGCTACACCTTC.

The chain carries TRBV30 and TRBJ1-2, with a tentative D call TRBD1 (5 bases). V shed 7 bases and J shed 7 bases, with 16 bases lying between them. Germline loops: CDR1 GTSNPN, CDR2 SVGIG (reference sequence). The CDR3 is 12 amino acids. CDR3 sequence reads: CASPGLYAGYTF. CDR3 coding DNA: TGTGCCTCCCCGGGGCTCTATGCTGGCTACACCTTC.

In this sample, this clone turned up a few times. The chain employs TRBV9 and TRBJ1-1; no reliable D call. Trimming removed 4 bases at V and 7 bases at J, with 11 bases between. From germline, CDR1 is SGDLS and CDR2 YYNGEE. The CDR3 consists of 12 residues. The CDR3 nucleotides read TGTGCCAGCAGCTCCTACGGCGGTGAAGCTTTCTTT. Translated: CASSSYGGEAFF.

This clone was seen just once. Different DNA sequences within this sample yield the same CDR3. The chain combines TRBV2 with TRBJ2-5; D ambiguous. From germline, CDR1 is SNHLY and CDR2 FYNNEI. The V end was cut by 4 bases, the J end by 5 bases, with 2 bases between. The CDR3 is 10 residues long. The CDR3 region has the DNA TGTGCCAGCAGTGTCGAGACCCAGTACTTC. Protein: CASSVETQYF.

This rearrangement joins TRBV15 to TRBJ1-1; D remains unclear. Germline-derived CDR1 and CDR2 are LNHNV and YYDKDF (reference sequence). Trimming stripped 8 bases from V and 1 base from J, with 11 bases between. There are 13 residues in the CDR3. The CDR3 DNA reads as TGTGCCACCGCTCGGGTTGGGAACACTGAAGCTTTCTTT. Protein sequence: CATARVGNTEAFF.